What follows are 24 T cell receptor beta chains derived from one specimen sequenced in a study of CD8 T cell repertoires and HIV-1 epitope variants. Sequenced by immunoSEQ multiplex PCR; TCRdb stores in-frame clones only, minus some. The sample shows 5,700 or so clones, roughly 71% of them seen only once. Their antigens remain unidentified. Material: cultured CD8+ T cells derived from PBMCs. The source of these receptors is a male donor with HIV.

The chain is built from TRBV11-2 and TRBJ2-3, with D possibly matching TRBD2 (5 bases). The CDR3 consists of 16 residues. CDR1 SGHAT and CDR2 FQNNGV come from the germline V gene. Trimming stripped 1 base from V and 6 bases from J, with 17 bases between. CDR3 DNA: TGTGCCAGCAGCTTAGTCCCTAGCCTAACTGGGGATACGCAGTATTTT. It translates to CASSLVPSLTGDTQYF. The entire variable domain, with the rest obtained from reference TRBV11-2 and TRBJ2-3, is as follows: EAGVAQSPRYKIIEKRQSVAFWCNPISGHATLYWYQQILGQGPKLLIQFQNNGVVDDSQLPKDRFSAERLKGVDSTLKIQPAKLEDSAVYLCASSLVPSLTGDTQYFGPGTRLTVL.

This clone showed up just a few times. The chain is built from TRBV4-2 and TRBJ2-6; D might be TRBD2 (6 bases). The V gene's germline CDR1 is LGHNA and CDR2 YNFKEQ. This CDR3 is built from 19 residues. The V and J ends lost 0 bases and 2 bases respectively, with 17 bases between them. DNA of the CDR3: TGTGCCAGCAGCCAAGAGTGGCGGACTACGACGGCTGGGGCCAACGTCCTGACTTTC. Amino acid sequence: CASSQEWRTTTAGANVLTF.

The chain links TRBV19 to TRBJ1-2; D gene ambiguous. The CDR3 totals 11 residues. From germline, CDR1 is LNHDA and CDR2 SQIVND (reference sequence). Trimming cost V 5 bases and J 6 bases, with 7 bases left between them. The CDR3 spells CASSPGDGYTF. CDR3 nucleotides: TGTGCCAGTAGTCCTGGGGATGGCTACACCTTC.

The chain joins TRBV29-1 to TRBJ2-5; the D is unclear. Per the germline V gene, CDR1 is SQVTM and CDR2 is ANQGSEA. The V end was cut by 6 bases, the J end by 0 bases, with 11 bases between. CDR3 length equals 13 residues. The CDR3 DNA sequence: TGCAGCGTGAGGTCCCCGTACCAAGAGACCCAGTACTTC. It is translated as CSVRSPYQETQYF.

The CDR3 reads CASSQGSTYYEQYF. CDR3 nucleotide sequence: TGCGCCAGCAGCCAAGGGTCTACCTACTACGAGCAGTACTTC. The V gene is TRBV4-1, the J gene TRBJ2-7; D gene uncertain. Germline values: CDR1 MGHRA, CDR2 YSYEKL. CDR3 length: 14 residues. With 1 base removed from V and 3 bases from J, the gap between germline ends came to 10 bases.

This chain uses TRBV11-2 with TRBJ1-2, with 7 nucleotides matching TRBD1. The CDR3 contains 15 residues. V lost 5 bases to trimming and J lost 0 bases; unmatched junction nucleotides: 6. Germline lookup yields CDR1 SGHAT and CDR2 FQNNGV. The CDR3 coding sequence is TGTGCCAGCAGCCCTTGGGACAGCTCTAACTATGGCTACACCTTC. This translates into CASSPWDSSNYGYTF.

The chain's CDR3 is CASSLAGAPRADTQYF. The CDR3 DNA reads as TGCGCCAGCAGCCTCGCGGGAGCTCCACGGGCAGATACGCAGTATTTT. V and J are TRBV5-1 and TRBJ2-3, with TRBD2 matching 7 bases. The ends lost 4 bases at V and 4 bases at J; junction bases unmatched: 12. Germline CDR1 SGHRS, CDR2 YFSETQ. There are 16 residues in the CDR3.

The chain combines TRBV27 with TRBJ1-1, with 8 bases matching TRBD1. Germline V gene data show CDR1 as MNHEY and CDR2 as SMNVEV (reference sequence). This CDR3 is 15 amino acids long. V trimming: 3 bases; J trimming: 5 bases; junction bases outside the gene matches: 8. In DNA form, the CDR3 reads TGTGCCAGCAGTTTGTCAGGGGGCACAGGGACTGAAGCTTTCTTT. This encodes CASSLSGGTGTEAFF.

CDR3 region: CASSFGTGNTEAFF. The DNA for the CDR3 is TGTGCCAGCAGCTTTGGGACTGGGAACACTGAAGCTTTCTTT. The chain links TRBV5-6 to TRBJ1-1; weak D call: TRBD1 (5 bases). The CDR3 totals 14 residues. Germline CDR1 reads SGHDT; CDR2 reads YYEEEE. Trimming cost V 2 bases and J 1 base, with 9 bases left between them.

This sequence joins TRBV6-1 and TRBJ2-1; 11 bases fit TRBD2. Germline loops: CDR1 MNHNS, CDR2 SASEGT. Unmatched junction bases numbered 2, after V lost 3 bases and J lost 4 bases. The CDR3 length is 15 residues. CDR3: CASSETSGKYNEQFF. Here the CDR3 DNA reads TGTGCCAGCAGTGAGACTAGCGGGAAGTACAATGAGCAGTTCTTC.

CDR3 region: CAWNQVTGELFF. CDR3 nucleotides: TGTGCCTGGAACCAAGTCACCGGGGAGCTGTTTTTT. The J gene is TRBJ2-2, the V gene TRBV30; no firm D call. The germline V gene has CDR1 GTSNPN and CDR2 SVGIG (reference sequence). The CDR3 runs to 12 residues. Trimming removed 4 bases from V and 4 bases from J, with 7 bases in between.

In this sample, this clone turned up a few times. V usage is TRBV15 and J usage is TRBJ1-1, with D uncertain. V lost 1 base to trimming and J lost 6 bases, with 12 bases between them. CDR3 size: 14 residues. The germline V gene encodes CDR1 LNHNV and CDR2 YYDKDF (reference sequence). The CDR3: CATSRGAEEPEAFF. Here the CDR3 DNA reads TGTGCCACCAGCAGAGGGGCAGAAGAACCTGAAGCTTTCTTT.

This clone was counted only a few times. The chain is built from TRBV7-6 and TRBJ1-2; TRBD1 aligns across 9 bases. The CDR3 totals 13 residues. Germline V gene sequence: CDR1 SGHVS, CDR2 FNYEAQ. Trimming removed 5 bases from V and 6 bases from J; junction bases left unmatched: 4. The CDR3 DNA follows: TGTGCCAGCAGCGGACAGGGGTGGAATGGCTACACCTTC. This codes for CASSGQGWNGYTF.

J is TRBJ2-7 and V is TRBV6-6, with 10 bases identical to TRBD1. V gave up 7 bases and J gave up 4 bases; unmatched junction bases: 10. This CDR3 spans 15 amino acids. Germline V gives CDR1 MNHNY, CDR2 SVGAGI (reference sequence). In DNA, the CDR3 is TGTGCCAGCACTGCCGGGACAGGGGATCCGTACGAGCAGTACTTC. Translating gives CASTAGTGDPYEQYF.

V gene TRBV5-5 combines with J gene TRBJ2-1; 10 bases are shared with TRBD2. The CDR3 sequence is 16 residues long. V lost 4 bases and J lost 2; bases outside the gene matches: 6. Germline CDR1 reads SGHKS; CDR2 reads YYEKEE (reference sequence). This CDR3 is CASSVAGGPPYNEQFF. The CDR3 nucleotides are TGTGCCAGCAGCGTAGCGGGAGGCCCCCCCTACAATGAGCAGTTCTTC.

The V and J genes are TRBV15 and TRBJ2-2, with TRBD1 as a possible D gene (5 bases). CDR1 and CDR2 (germline): LNHNV, YYDKDF (reference sequence). This CDR3 has 14 residues. V shed 0 bases and J shed 6 bases, with 8 bases lying between them. This chain's CDR3 is CATSRDMTAGELFF. In nucleotides, the CDR3 is TGTGCCACCAGCAGAGATATGACAGCCGGGGAGCTGTTTTTT.

This clone was seen a single time. The chain uses TRBV11-1 and TRBJ2-1; 8 bases fit TRBD2. CDR3 length: 16 amino acids. Germline V gives CDR1 SGHAT, CDR2 FQDESV (reference sequence). The V and J ends lost 1 base and 5 bases, in that order; junction bases with no gene match: 7. The CDR3 sequence: CASSLVRVAGNNEQFF. CDR3 nucleotides: TGTGCCAGCAGCTTAGTGCGGGTAGCGGGAAACAATGAGCAGTTCTTC.

The chain combines TRBV5-1 with TRBJ1-6, with D possibly TRBD1 on 6 matching bases. This CDR3 region has 16 residues. V lost 2 bases and J 0 bases, leaving 9 bases between the germline ends. Germline values: CDR1 SGHRS, CDR2 YFSETQ. This CDR3 reads CASSLQGDSYNSPLHF. The CDR3, as DNA: TGCGCCAGCAGCTTACAGGGTGACTCCTATAATTCACCCCTCCACTTT.

This rearrangement joins TRBV6-5 to TRBJ1-1, with 8 bases that match TRBD1. There are 14 residues in the CDR3. Germline values: CDR1 MNHEY, CDR2 SVGAGI. The V and J ends lost 6 bases and 1 base, in that order; junction bases with no gene match: 4. CDR3: CASRDGQGNTEAFF. The CDR3 nucleotides read TGTGCCAGCAGAGACGGACAGGGGAACACTGAAGCTTTCTTT.

This clone was observed a handful of times. The chain employs TRBV2 and TRBJ1-5; tentatively, D is TRBD1 (6 bases). CDR1 is SNHLY and CDR2 is FYNNEI in the germline V gene. Trimming took off 5 bases at V and 4 bases at J, with 15 bases between the two ends. The CDR3 runs 15 residues. The CDR3 bases are TGTGCCAGCAGTCTCCTAAGACAGGAAAATCAGCCCCAGCATTTT. Its translation: CASSLLRQENQPQHF.

The V call is TRBV14, the J call TRBJ1-4; maybe TRBD1 (6 bases). The CDR3 consists of 15 residues. Trimming took off 4 bases at V and 3 bases at J, with 12 bases between the two ends. Germline V gene data show CDR1 as SGHDN and CDR2 as FVKESK. The CDR3: CASSLSRGPNEKLFF. CDR3 nucleotides: TGTGCCAGCAGCCTGTCCAGGGGCCCTAATGAAAAACTGTTTTTT. Variable domain in full (rest from reference TRBV14 and TRBJ1-4): EAGVTQFPSHSVIEKGQTVTLRCDPISGHDNLYWYRRVMGKEIKFLLHFVKESKQDESGMPNNRFLAERTGGTYSTLKVQPAELEDSGVYFCASSLSRGPNEKLFFGSGTQLSVL.

This chain links TRBV19 with TRBJ2-7; tentatively, D is TRBD2 (6 bases). The germline V gene encodes CDR1 LNHDA and CDR2 SQIVND (reference sequence). The CDR3 extends over 15 amino acids. The ends were cut back, 3 bases at V and 3 bases at J, with 15 bases in the middle. The CDR3 loop reads CASSIGGKALYEQYF. The CDR3 nucleotides are TGTGCCAGTAGTATTGGAGGGAAGGCTCTCTACGAGCAGTACTTC.

This clone was detected only a few times. Here the CDR3 reads CASSWTGDTEAFF. As DNA, the CDR3 is TGTGCCAGCAGCTGGACAGGGGACACTGAAGCTTTCTTT. The rearrangement uses TRBV11-2 and TRBJ1-1; TRBD1 matches 9 bases. This CDR3 is 13 amino acids long. CDR1 SGHAT and CDR2 FQNNGV come from the germline V gene. V lost 4 bases to trimming and J lost 3 bases; unmatched junction nucleotides: 0.

The rearrangement uses TRBV7-6 and TRBJ2-3; 11 bases line up with TRBD2. This CDR3 has 15 residues. V dropped 6 bases and J dropped 6; count of bases not matched to a gene: 8. Germline-derived CDR1 and CDR2 are SGHVS and FNYEAQ. The CDR3 protein is CASSLRTSGRDTQYF. Written as DNA, the CDR3 is TGTGCCAGCAGTCTGCGGACTAGCGGGCGGGATACGCAGTATTTT.